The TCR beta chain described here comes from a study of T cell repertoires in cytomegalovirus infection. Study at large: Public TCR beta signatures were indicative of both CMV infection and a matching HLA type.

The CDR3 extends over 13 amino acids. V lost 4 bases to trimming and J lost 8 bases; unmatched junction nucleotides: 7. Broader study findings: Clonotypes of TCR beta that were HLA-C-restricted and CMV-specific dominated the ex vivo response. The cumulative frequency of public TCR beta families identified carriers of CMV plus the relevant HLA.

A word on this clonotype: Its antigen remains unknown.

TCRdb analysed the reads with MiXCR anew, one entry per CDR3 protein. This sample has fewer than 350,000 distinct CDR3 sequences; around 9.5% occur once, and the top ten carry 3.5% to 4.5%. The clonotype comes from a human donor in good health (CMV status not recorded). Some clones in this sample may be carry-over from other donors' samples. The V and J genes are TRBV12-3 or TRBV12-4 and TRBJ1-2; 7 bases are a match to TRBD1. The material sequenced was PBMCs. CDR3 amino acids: CASSSQGKEGYTF. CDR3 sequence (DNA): TGTGCCAGCAGTTCACAGGGGAAGGAGGGCTACACCTTC.